The 11 T cell receptor beta chains listed next were all sequenced from one sample in a study of metastatic and nonmetastatic thyroid tumors. MiXCR was used by TCRdb to re-call the PCR reads. The table records some 37,000 clones, less than 50% of them present only once. All patients were untreated before thyroid surgery. Sequenced sample: tumor tissue. These receptors were taken from a male donor with papillary thyroid cancer or a benign thyroid nodule (not recorded which). Some clones in this sample may be carry-over from other donors' samples.

CDR3 protein: CASSIYGWGLTDTQYF. CDR3 coding DNA: TGTGCCAGTAGTATATACGGCTGGGGCTTAACAGATACGCAGTATTTT. This chain joins TRBV19 and TRBJ2-3, with a possible D match to TRBD1 (5 bases). This CDR3 spans 16 amino acids. The V end was cut by 2 bases, the J end by 3 bases, with 15 bases between. CDR1 is LNHDA, CDR2 SQIVND, per germline (reference sequence).

This clone appeared a few times. The V gene is TRBV2, the J gene TRBJ2-1; D unclear. Per germline, CDR1 SNHLY and CDR2 FYNNEI. This CDR3 has 16 amino acids. V was trimmed by 3 bases and J by 0 bases, leaving 12 bases between them. The DNA for the CDR3 is TGTGCCAGCAGTGAGCCCCCCACTGGCTCCTACAATGAGCAGTTCTTC. Translated: CASSEPPTGSYNEQFF.

This clone came up a few times. This sequence joins TRBV2 and TRBJ2-2, with D possibly being TRBD2 (6 bases). Per the germline V gene, CDR1 is SNHLY and CDR2 is FYNNEI. The CDR3 length is 15 residues. V was shortened by 1 base and J by 3 bases, with 9 bases between the two germline ends. The CDR3 sequence: CASSEVGGYTGELFF. The DNA of the CDR3 is TGTGCCAGCAGTGAAGTGGGGGGATACACCGGGGAGCTGTTTTTT.

The chain carries TRBV6-1 and TRBJ1-6; D possibly corresponds to TRBD1 (6 bases). The CDR3 runs 14 residues. Trimming pared 3 bases from V and 10 bases from J, leaving 13 bases between. Germline V gene data show CDR1 as MNHNS and CDR2 as SASEGT. The CDR3 loop reads CASSDRGEVSPLHF. The CDR3 DNA reads TGTGCCAGCAGTGACAGGGGTGAGGTGTCACCCCTCCACTTT.

The sample holds a few counts of this clone. CDR3 in amino acids: CASSLMGQGGYTF. DNA of the CDR3: TGTGCCAGCAGTTTAATGGGACAGGGTGGCTACACCTTC. The chain combines TRBV28 with TRBJ1-2, with 9 bases lining up with TRBD1. With V trimmed by 2 bases and J by 7 bases, 2 bases remained unmatched. Germline assignment: CDR1 MDHEN and CDR2 SYDVKM. The CDR3 consists of 13 residues.

The DNA of the CDR3 is TGTGCCAGCAGTTTAGGACACTCCTACAATGAGCAGTTCTTC. Its translation: CASSLGHSYNEQFF. The V and J genes are TRBV28 and TRBJ2-1, with a weak D call TRBD1 (5 bases). Between the trimmed V and J ends, which lost 2 bases and 0 bases, there was a span of 5 bases. CDR1 and CDR2 from the germline V gene are MDHEN and SYDVKM. The CDR3 contains 14 residues.

DNA for the CDR3: TGTGCCAGCAGTGCGGGACCTGCTCCATCCTACGAGCAGTACTTC. Translating it yields CASSAGPAPSYEQYF. The chain joins TRBV6-1 to TRBJ2-7; possibly TRBD1 or TRBD2 for D (5 bases each). The CDR3 length is 15 residues. V lost 4 bases and J 1 base, leaving 14 bases between the germline ends. The germline V gene encodes CDR1 MNHNS and CDR2 SASEGT.

This clone turned up a few times. V and J are TRBV20-1 and TRBJ2-7; D may match TRBD1 or TRBD2 (6 bases each). Germline V gene data show CDR1 as DFQATT and CDR2 as SNEGSKA (reference sequence). Trimming left V 3 bases short and J 2 bases short, with 14 bases between. The CDR3 runs 14 residues. In DNA form, the CDR3 reads TGCAGTGCTAGGGTGGAGGGGGTGGCCTACGAGCAGTACTTC. It is translated as CSARVEGVAYEQYF.

The gene calls are TRBV13 and TRBJ2-7, with 11 bases fitting TRBD1. Germline V CDR1 and CDR2: PRHDT, FYEKMQ (reference sequence). This CDR3 has 16 amino acids. The V segment lost 5 bases and the J segment 2 bases; nucleotides outside the gene matches: 8. The CDR3 nucleotides read TGTGCCAGCAGCCCCTCACCGGGACAGGGGGCCTACGAGCAGTACTTC. Translating it yields CASSPSPGQGAYEQYF.

This clone was found once. The chain is built from TRBV2 and TRBJ2-7; a weak D match, TRBD1 (8 bases). The CDR3 contains 14 residues. Germline loops: CDR1 SNHLY, CDR2 FYNNEI. V was trimmed by 7 bases and J by 1 base, leaving 14 bases between them. The CDR3, as DNA: TGTGCCAGCAACCAACAGGGGGGGTCCTACGAGCAGTACTTC. Encoded protein: CASNQQGGSYEQYF.

The chain couples TRBV20-1 to TRBJ1-3; TRBD1 might be the D (6 bases). Trimming removed 4 bases from V and 5 bases from J, with 12 bases in between. The CDR3 covers 13 residues. Germline V gene data show CDR1 as DFQATT and CDR2 as SNEGSKA (reference sequence). CDR3 residues: CSAKPGQRNTIYF. CDR3 DNA sequence: TGCAGTGCTAAACCAGGACAGCGAAACACCATATATTTT.